The following is a T cell receptor (beta chain) sequence with its context. The CDR3 consists of 12 residues. Trimming cost V 2 bases and J 7 bases, with 7 bases left between them. The V gene's germline CDR1 is MDHEN and CDR2 SYDVKM. The data belong to a study of Tregs in tolerant kidney transplant recipients. Unstimulated regulatory T cells (CD4+CD25+CD127-), CD4+CD25- non-regulatory cells, CD4 and CD8 cells were FACS-sorted from thawed PBMCs. Measured with immunoSEQ multiplex PCR; TCRdb has only the in-frame clones, and not every one. The data hold more than 75,000 clones, with 80% to 95% observed a single time.

This TCR came from a human donor who received a combined kidney and bone marrow transplant. Here the sequenced sample was CD4+ T cells from blood, taken before the transplant. The rearrangement links TRBV28 to TRBJ2-3; D gene uncertain. The CDR3 loop reads CASSLPGYTQYF. CDR3 DNA: TGTGCCAGCAGTTTACCCGGGTATACGCAGTATTTT.